Listed below are T cell receptor beta chains from one sample, sequenced in a study of blood T cells in healthy people across ages. TCRdb re-derived calls from the 5' RACE reads in MiXCR, one entry per CDR3 protein. This table holds around 900,000 distinct CDR3 sequences, roughly 51% found once. The sequenced material came from blood. These receptor sequences come from a woman in her sixties in good health. Both conserved end residues are part of each CDR3. Each record gives: J gene, clone size, V gene, D gene, CDR3 protein, CDR3 DNA. The D gene is left open where the match is weak. Not every row has a clone size; where given, it reads once, few, many or a size class.

TRBJ1-2 | NA | TRBV27 | NA | CASSLTLTGKLYGYTF | TGTGCCAGCAGTCTCACCCTAACAGGGAAGCTCTATGGCTACACCTTC
TRBJ2-3 | NA | TRBV9 | NA | CASSVVGSDTQYF | TGTGCCAGCAGCGTAGTCGGGTCAGATACGCAGTATTTT
TRBJ1-4 | NA | TRBV27 | NA | CASSGARGTTNEKLFF | TGTGCCAGCTCGGGGGCCCGGGGGACAACTAATGAAAAACTGTTTTTT
TRBJ2-7 | NA | TRBV20-1 | TRBD1 | CSALRTGPSEQYF | TGCAGTGCTCTTCGGACAGGCCCCTCCGAGCAGTACTTC
TRBJ2-3 | NA | TRBV7-2 | NA | CASSLQKGPDTQYF | TGTGCCAGCAGCTTACAAAAGGGCCCAGATACGCAGTATTTT
TRBJ2-5 | few | TRBV7-3 | NA | CASSLNPRPNGEQYF | TGTGCCAGCAGCTTAAATCCCAGGCCGAATGGGGAGCAGTACTTC
TRBJ2-3 | few | TRBV7-2 | NA | CASSLSALLAGTDTQYF | TGTGCCAGCAGCTTAAGCGCGTTGTTAGCAGGAACAGATACGCAGTATTTT
TRBJ1-2 | NA | TRBV27 | NA | CASSFLSPGLGYGYTF | TGTGCCAGCAGTTTTCTGAGTCCTGGTTTGGGCTATGGCTACACCTTC
TRBJ2-5 | NA | TRBV4-1 | TRBD1 | CASSQLERGPGGEQYF | TGCGCCAGCAGCCAACTCGAACGGGGTCCAGGGGGTGAGCAGTACTTC
TRBJ2-1 | NA | TRBV12-3/TRBV12-4 | TRBD2 | CASSLPSGPYNEQFF | TGTGCCAGCAGTCTACCTAGCGGCCCCTACAATGAGCAGTTCTTC
TRBJ2-5 | few | TRBV6-6 | NA | CASSYTGASWETQYF | TGTGCCAGCAGTTACACTGGGGCCAGCTGGGAGACCCAGTACTTC
TRBJ2-5 | NA | TRBV28 | NA | CASSGSRGEETQYF | TGTGCCAGCAGTGGGAGCAGGGGGGAAGAGACCCAGTACTTC
TRBJ2-7 | NA | TRBV28 | NA | CATEGEAQREQYF | TGTGCCACAGAAGGGGAGGCTCAACGCGAGCAGTACTTC
TRBJ2-1 | NA | TRBV12-3/TRBV12-4 | TRBD1 | CASSSQLGTDNEQFF | TGTGCCAGCAGTTCGCAACTAGGGACAGACAATGAGCAGTTCTTC
TRBJ1-2 | NA | TRBV30 | NA | CAWSELLGYTF | TGTGCCTGGAGCGAACTACTTGGCTACACCTTC
TRBJ2-6 | few | TRBV7-2 | NA | CASTITRSGANVLTF | TGTGCCAGCACCATCACCCGCTCTGGGGCCAACGTCCTGACTTTC
TRBJ2-5 | few | TRBV10-3 | TRBD1 | CAISVDRGFEETQYF | TGTGCCATCAGTGTGGACAGGGGGTTCGAAGAGACCCAGTACTTC
TRBJ2-5 | NA | TRBV2 | NA | CASSEVRLTQETQYF | TGTGCCAGCAGTGAGGTCCGGCTGACCCAAGAGACCCAGTACTTC
TRBJ2-7 | few | TRBV29-1 | TRBD1 | CSVGQGSPYEQYF | TGCAGCGTTGGACAGGGATCCCCCTACGAGCAGTACTTC
TRBJ2-1 | NA | TRBV20-1 | TRBD2 | CSAPKLASNEQFF | TGCAGTGCTCCAAAACTAGCGAGTAATGAGCAGTTCTTC
TRBJ2-7 | NA | TRBV7-2 | NA | CASSLGTGAGDYEQYF | TGTGCCAGCAGCTTAGGGACAGGAGCGGGAGACTACGAGCAGTACTTC
TRBJ1-2 | NA | TRBV12-3/TRBV12-4 | NA | CASSLVTGLDDYTF | TGTGCCAGCAGTTTAGTCACGGGGTTAGATGACTACACCTTC
TRBJ1-2 | NA | TRBV7-9 | NA | CASLPGAWGYTF | TGTGCCAGCCTCCCGGGGGCGTGGGGCTACACCTTC
TRBJ1-1 | NA | TRBV29-1 | TRBD1 | CSVVPGTGMATEAFF | TGCAGCGTCGTACCCGGGACAGGGATGGCCACTGAAGCTTTCTTT
TRBJ2-7 | once | TRBV18 | NA | CASSPAVGPHEQYF | TGTGCCAGCTCACCAGCGGTGGGGCCCCACGAGCAGTACTTC
TRBJ2-1 | NA | TRBV18 | NA | CASSSRTASNEQFF | TGTGCCAGCTCATCGAGGACGGCATCCAATGAGCAGTTCTTC
TRBJ2-5 | NA | TRBV7-8 | NA | CASSSGGSKGETQYF | TGTGCCAGCAGCTCGGGCGGGTCCAAAGGCGAGACCCAGTACTTC
TRBJ2-1 | NA | TRBV20-1 | NA | CSARAPGHSSYNEQFF | TGCAGTGCTAGAGCCCCCGGACATAGCTCCTACAATGAGCAGTTCTTC
TRBJ2-7 | few | TRBV29-1 | NA | CSGGIGEPYEQYF | TGCAGCGGTGGCATCGGGGAACCCTACGAGCAGTACTTC
TRBJ1-5 | NA | TRBV24-1 | TRBD1 | CATSDPRTGDQPQHF | TGTGCCACCAGTGATCCCAGGACAGGGGATCAGCCCCAGCATTTT
TRBJ2-1 | NA | TRBV6-6 | NA | CASSTEISSPEQFF | TGTGCCAGCAGCACTGAAATTAGCAGCCCTGAGCAGTTCTTC
TRBJ2-3 | once | TRBV27 | TRBD1 | CASRPGTGESSTDTQYF | TGTGCCAGCAGACCCGGGACAGGGGAAAGTAGCACAGATACGCAGTATTTT
TRBJ2-3 | NA | TRBV12-3/TRBV12-4 | NA | CASSLDARTDTQYF | TGTGCCAGCAGTTTAGACGCCCGCACAGATACGCAGTATTTT
TRBJ2-7 | NA | TRBV2 | TRBD1 | CASRGQQGPPPYEQYF | TGTGCCAGCAGAGGACAACAGGGGCCGCCACCCTACGAGCAGTACTTC
TRBJ2-5 | many | TRBV3-1 | NA | CASSQGPNAGQETQYF | TGTGCCAGCAGCCAAGGCCCCAACGCGGGGCAAGAGACCCAGTACTTC
TRBJ2-1 | NA | TRBV7-9 | NA | CASSLTQGNEQFF | TGTGCCAGCAGCCTCACCCAGGGGAATGAGCAGTTCTTC
TRBJ2-3 | few | TRBV7-3 | NA | CASSLTGTHTDTQYF | TGTGCCAGCAGCTTAACGGGGACTCACACAGATACGCAGTATTTT
TRBJ1-6 | few | TRBV9 | TRBD1 | CASSAGQGGNSPLHF | TGTGCCAGCAGTGCGGGACAGGGGGGAAATTCACCCCTCCACTTT
TRBJ2-3 | NA | TRBV11-2 | TRBD2 | CASNLRTRTDTQYF | TGTGCCAGCAACTTGAGGACTAGGACAGATACGCAGTATTTT
TRBJ1-1 | NA | TRBV12-3/TRBV12-4 | NA | CASSSGQNTEAFF | TGTGCCAGCAGTTCAGGACAGAACACTGAAGCTTTCTTT
TRBJ1-5 | NA | TRBV20-1 | NA | CSASLHRGNQPQHF | TGCAGTGCTAGTCTACATAGGGGCAATCAGCCCCAGCATTTT
TRBJ2-5 | few | TRBV29-1 | NA | CSVELGFGDGGTQYF | TGCAGCGTTGAACTAGGTTTTGGGGACGGAGGGACCCAGTACTTC
TRBJ1-4 | NA | TRBV2 | TRBD1 | CASSVNRGDEKLFF | TGTGCCAGCAGTGTGAACAGGGGTGATGAAAAACTGTTTTTT
TRBJ2-1 | NA | TRBV7-9 | NA | CASSPASRAANEQFF | TGTGCCAGCAGCCCTGCATCAAGGGCTGCCAATGAGCAGTTCTTC
TRBJ2-2 | NA | TRBV12-3/TRBV12-4 | NA | CASSSSVGNTGELFF | TGTGCCAGCAGTTCATCAGTGGGGAACACCGGGGAGCTGTTTTTT
TRBJ2-2 | NA | TRBV2 | NA | CASSVIGVIGELFF | TGTGCCAGCAGTGTAATAGGGGTCATCGGGGAGCTGTTTTTT
TRBJ1-5 | NA | TRBV21-1 | NA | CASSKFKWTDSNQPQHF | TGTGCCAGCAGCAAATTTAAATGGACAGATAGCAATCAGCCCCAGCATTTT
TRBJ2-5 | NA | TRBV7-2 | NA | CASSPRVGQTQYF | TGTGCCAGCAGCCCCAGGGTGGGGCAGACCCAGTACTTC
TRBJ2-1 | NA | TRBV28 | NA | CASSLTGTGFQRGSRNEQFF | TGTGCCAGCAGCCTTACCGGGACAGGGTTCCAGCGGGGGAGTAGGAATGAGCAGTTCTTC
TRBJ2-7 | NA | TRBV5-5 | TRBD2 | CASSLFSGATYEQYF | TGTGCCAGCAGCTTGTTTAGCGGGGCCACCTACGAGCAGTACTTC